This TCR beta chain was documented in a study of T cell responses to AZD1222 COVID-19 vaccine. In germline, CDR1 is LNHNV, CDR2 YYDKDF (reference sequence). This CDR3 is 14 amino acids long. The ends were cut back, 3 bases at V and 1 base at J, with 7 bases in the middle. Method: immunoSEQ multiplex PCR; TCRdb's copy keeps in-frame clones and lacks some. The table has tens of thousands of clones, about 88% seen once. This clone appeared a few times. Antigen specificity is unknown. Study-level results: Baseline serology detected seropositivity in only a handful of AZD1222 recipients. After two AZD1222 doses, spike-specific TCR breadth and depth rose versus day 0.

The sequenced sample was peripheral blood, obtained on day 0 of AZD1222 vaccination. The source of this sequence is an adult in good health. The gene calls are TRBV15 and TRBJ1-5, with D hard to call. CDR3 nucleotides: TGTGCCACCAGCAGCTCCCAGAGCAATCAGCCCCAGCATTTT. Protein product: CATSSSQSNQPQHF.